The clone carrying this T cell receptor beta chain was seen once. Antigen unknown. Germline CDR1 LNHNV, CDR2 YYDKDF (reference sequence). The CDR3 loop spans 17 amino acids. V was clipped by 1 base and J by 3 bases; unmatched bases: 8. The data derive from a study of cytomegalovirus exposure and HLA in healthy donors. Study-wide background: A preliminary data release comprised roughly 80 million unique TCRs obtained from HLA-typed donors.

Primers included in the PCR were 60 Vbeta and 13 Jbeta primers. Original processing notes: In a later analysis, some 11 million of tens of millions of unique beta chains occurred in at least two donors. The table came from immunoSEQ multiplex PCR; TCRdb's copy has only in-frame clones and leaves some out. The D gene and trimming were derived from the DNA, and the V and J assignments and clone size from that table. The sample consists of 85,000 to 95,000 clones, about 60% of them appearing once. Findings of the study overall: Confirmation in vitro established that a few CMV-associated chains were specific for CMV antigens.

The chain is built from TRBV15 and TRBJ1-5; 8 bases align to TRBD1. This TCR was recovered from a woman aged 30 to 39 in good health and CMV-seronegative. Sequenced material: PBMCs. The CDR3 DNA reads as TGTGCCACCAGCAGAGCGCGAGGGACAGGACACAATCAGCCCCAGCATTTT. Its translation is CATSRARGTGHNQPQHF. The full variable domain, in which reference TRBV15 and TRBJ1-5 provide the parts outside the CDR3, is DAMVIQNPRYQVTQFGKPVTLSCSQTLNHNVMYWYQQKSSQAPKLLFHYYDKDFNNEADTPDNFQSRRPNTSFCFLDIRSPGLGDTAMYLCATSRARGTGHNQPQHFGDGTRLSIL.